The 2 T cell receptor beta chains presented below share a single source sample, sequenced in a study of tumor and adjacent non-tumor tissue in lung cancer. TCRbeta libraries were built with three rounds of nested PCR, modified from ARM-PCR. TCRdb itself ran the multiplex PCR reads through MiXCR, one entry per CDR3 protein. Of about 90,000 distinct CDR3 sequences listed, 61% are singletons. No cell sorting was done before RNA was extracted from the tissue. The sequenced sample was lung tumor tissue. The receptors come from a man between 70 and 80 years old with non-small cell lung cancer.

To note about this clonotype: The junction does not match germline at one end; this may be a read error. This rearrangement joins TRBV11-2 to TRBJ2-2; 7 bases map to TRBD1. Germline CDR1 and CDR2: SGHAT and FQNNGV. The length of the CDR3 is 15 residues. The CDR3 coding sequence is TGTGCCAGTAGCTTAAGACAGGGAGTGACCTTGGAGCTGTTTTTT. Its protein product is CASSLRQGVTLELFF.

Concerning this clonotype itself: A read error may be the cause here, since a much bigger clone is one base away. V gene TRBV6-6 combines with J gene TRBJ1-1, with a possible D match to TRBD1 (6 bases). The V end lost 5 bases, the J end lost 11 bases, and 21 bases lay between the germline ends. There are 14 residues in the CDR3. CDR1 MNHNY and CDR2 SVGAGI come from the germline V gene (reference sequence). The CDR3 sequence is CASSPTRGNILAFF. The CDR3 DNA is TGTGCCAGCAGTCCGACAAGGGGGAATATTCTCGCTTTCTTT.